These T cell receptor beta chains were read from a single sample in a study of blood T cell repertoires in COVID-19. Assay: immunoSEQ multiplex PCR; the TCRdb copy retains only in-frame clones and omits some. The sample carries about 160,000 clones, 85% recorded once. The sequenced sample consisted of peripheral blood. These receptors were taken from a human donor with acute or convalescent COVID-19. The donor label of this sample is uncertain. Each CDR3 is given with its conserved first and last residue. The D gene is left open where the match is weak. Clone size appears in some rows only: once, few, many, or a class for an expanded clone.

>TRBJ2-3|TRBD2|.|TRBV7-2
TGTGCCAGCAGCTCGCAGCGGGGGGGCATCACCACAGATACGCAGTATTTT
CASSSQRGGITTDTQYF
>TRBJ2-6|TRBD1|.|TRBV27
TGTGCCAGCAGGTCCCCCGGGACAGGGAGCTCTGGGGCCAACGTCCTGACTTTC
CASRSPGTGSSGANVLTF
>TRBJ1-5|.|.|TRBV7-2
TGTGCCAGCAGCCTTGGTTTAACTACGATAAATCAGCCCCAGCATTTT
CASSLGLTTINQPQHF
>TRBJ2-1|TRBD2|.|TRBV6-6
TGTGCCAGCAGTTACATCCTAGCGGGAGATTACAATGAGCAGTTCTTC
CASSYILAGDYNEQFF
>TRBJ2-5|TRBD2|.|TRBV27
TGTGCCAGCAGTGTAATTAGCGGGCTACCTCCCCAAGAGACCCAGTACTTC
CASSVISGLPPQETQYF
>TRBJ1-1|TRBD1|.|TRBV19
TGTGCCAGTAAGCTACTTGGACAGGGGGTAAGAGGAGACCGTACTGAAGCTTTCTTT
CASKLLGQGVRGDRTEAFF
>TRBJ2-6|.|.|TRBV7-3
TGTGCCAGCAGCTTGGGACAACTTCGAAACCTGACTTTC
CASSLGQLRNLTF
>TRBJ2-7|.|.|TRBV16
TGTGCCAGCAGCCAGGGGGAGGTGGCTAATACGAGAGAGCAGTACTTC
CASSQGEVANTREQYF
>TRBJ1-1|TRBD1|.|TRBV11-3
TGTGCCAGCAGCCCGACAGGGACGGACACTGAAGCTTTCTTT
CASSPTGTDTEAFF
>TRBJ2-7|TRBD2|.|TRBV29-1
TGCAGCGCCATGGGGACTAGCTCCCTTCACTCCTACGAGCAGTACTTC
CSAMGTSSLHSYEQYF
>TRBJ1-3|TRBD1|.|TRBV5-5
TGTGCCAGCAGCTTAGACAGGGGAGCATCTGGAAACACCATATATTTT
CASSLDRGASGNTIYF
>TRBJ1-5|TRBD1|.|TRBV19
TGTGCCAGTAGTCTTTGGGGACAGCACTATAGCAATCAGCCCCAGCATTTT
CASSLWGQHYSNQPQHF
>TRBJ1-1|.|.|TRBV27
TGTGCCAGCAGTTCCAGGCTCGGGGGTTCTGAAGCTTTCTTT
CASSSRLGGSEAFF
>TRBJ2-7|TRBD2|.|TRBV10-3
TGTGCCACGCTCAGCTCTAGCGGGGGGGTATACGAGCAGTACTTC
CATLSSSGGVYEQYF
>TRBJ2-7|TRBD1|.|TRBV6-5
TGTGCCGGAGCCCCCGGGACAGGGAAATACGAGCAGTACTTC
CAGAPGTGKYEQYF
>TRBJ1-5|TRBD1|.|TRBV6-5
TGTGCCAGCAGAAGACAGGGGTTAGTCAATCAGCCCCAGCATTTT
CASRRQGLVNQPQHF
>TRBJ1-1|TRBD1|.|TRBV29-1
TGCAGCGTTGGGTCCGGGACAGGGCGTTTCACTGAAGCTTTCTTT
CSVGSGTGRFTEAFF
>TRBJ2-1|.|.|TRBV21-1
TGTGCCAGCAGCCATACCCCGGTAAATGAGCAGTTCTTC
CASSHTPVNEQFF
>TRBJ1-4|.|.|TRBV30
TGTGCCTGGAGTGTACTAAGCGGGCTCGGGGAACTGTTTTTT
CAWSVLSGLGELFF
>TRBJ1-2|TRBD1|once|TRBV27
TGTGCCAGCAGTCTTACAGGGGAGGATGGCTACACCTTC
CASSLTGEDGYTF
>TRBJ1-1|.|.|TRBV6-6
TGTGCCAGCAGTTCTCAACGAGGGGGGGGCACTGAAGCTTTCTTT
CASSSQRGGGTEAFF
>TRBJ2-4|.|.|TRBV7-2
TGTGCCAGCAGCTTACGGGATAGCGATACCAAAAACATTCAGTACTTC
CASSLRDSDTKNIQYF
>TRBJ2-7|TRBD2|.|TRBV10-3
TGTGCCATCAAGGGGACTAGCGGGGCAGGGGAGCAGTACTTC
CAIKGTSGAGEQYF
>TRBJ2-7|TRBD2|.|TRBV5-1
TGCGCCAGCAGCGATCATACTAGCGGGGGAGGCTACGAGCAGTACTTC
CASSDHTSGGGYEQYF
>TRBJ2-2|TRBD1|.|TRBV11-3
TGTGCCAGCAGCATCTCCGGGACAGGGCCCGGGGAGCTGTTTTTT
CASSISGTGPGELFF
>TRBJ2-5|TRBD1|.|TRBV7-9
TGTGCCAGCAGCCCGCGGACAGGGTTGGGGGAGACCCAGTACTTC
CASSPRTGLGETQYF
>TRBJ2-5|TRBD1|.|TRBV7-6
TGTGCCAGCAGCCTCGGACAGGGTTTCACCCTGTACCAAGAGACCCAGTACTTC
CASSLGQGFTLYQETQYF
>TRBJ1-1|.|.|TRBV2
TGTGCCAGAGCAGGGCAGTCGGACACTGAAGCTTTCTTT
CARAGQSDTEAFF
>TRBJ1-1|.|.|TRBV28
TGTGCCAGCAACCCAGGAAGAGTCCCTATCAACACTGAAGCTTTCTTT
CASNPGRVPINTEAFF
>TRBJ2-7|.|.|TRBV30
TGTGCCTGGGGGTCGAGCTCCTACGAGCAGTACTTC
CAWGSSSYEQYF
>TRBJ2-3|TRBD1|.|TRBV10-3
TGTGCCGTCAGGACAGGGGGCACAGATACGCAGTATTTT
CAVRTGGTDTQYF
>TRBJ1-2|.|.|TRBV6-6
TGTGCCAGCAGTTACTCGGCAGGGGCAGGCTATGGCTACACCTTC
CASSYSAGAGYGYTF
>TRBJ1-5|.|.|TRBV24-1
TGTGCCACCACGGTGGTCAGGGCAAATCAGCCCCAGCATTTT
CATTVVRANQPQHF
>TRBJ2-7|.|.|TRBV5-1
TGCGCCAGCAGCTCGCCCGGCTCAGGGACCTACGAGCAGTACTTC
CASSSPGSGTYEQYF
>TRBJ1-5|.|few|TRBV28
TGTGCCAGCCGGACCCATGAAGGGGGACCGGTCAATCAGCCCCAGCATTTT
CASRTHEGGPVNQPQHF
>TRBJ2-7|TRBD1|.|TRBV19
TGTGCCAGTAGCGAAACAGGGGTCGAGCAGTACTTC
CASSETGVEQYF
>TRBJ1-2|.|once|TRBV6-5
TGTGCCAGCAGTTACGGAAGGGGTAGGAGTAACTATGGCTACACCTTC
CASSYGRGRSNYGYTF
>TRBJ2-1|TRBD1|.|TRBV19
TGTGCCAGTAGTACCCATCCGGGACAGGGGGGCGAGCAGTTCTTC
CASSTHPGQGGEQFF
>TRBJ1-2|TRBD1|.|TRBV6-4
TGTGCCAGCAGTCCTGGACAGGGTCCGGGAGGCTACACCTTC
CASSPGQGPGGYTF
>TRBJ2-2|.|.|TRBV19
TGTGCCAGTAGTATAGGGACAGCGAACACCGGGGAGCTGTTTTTT
CASSIGTANTGELFF
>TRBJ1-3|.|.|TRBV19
TGTGCCGCCAGGCCCTACTCTGGAAACACCATATATTTT
CAARPYSGNTIYF